This T cell receptor beta chain was identified in a study of shared clonotypes between healthy human individuals. Study conclusions and caveats: Clonotype sharing among donors was expected to depend on sequencing depth.

Germline assignment: CDR1 MDHEN and CDR2 SYDVKM. CDR3 length equals 17 residues. V shed 3 bases, J shed 5 bases, and the junction held 12 bases outside the gene matches. The naive CD8 fraction comprised CD45RO-negative cells positively selected for CCR7 and excluded terminally differentiated effector memory CD45RA+ cells. This clone was observed once. Its specificity is not known. The method was immunoSEQ multiplex PCR; TCRdb's version includes in-frame clones alone and lacks a portion of them. In the table there are approximately 600,000 clones, approximately 95% of which are singletons. The V call is TRBV28, the J call TRBJ1-4; 7 nucleotides agree with TRBD1. Specimen: naive CD8+ T cells sorted from blood. The clonotype originates from a woman aged 25 to 39 in good health. The chain's CDR3 is CASSFIPWTGRNEKLFF. CDR3 DNA: TGTGCCAGCAGTTTCATACCTTGGACAGGAAGGAATGAAAAACTGTTTTTT.